This T cell receptor (beta chain) was found in a study of cytomegalovirus exposure and HLA in healthy donors. The PCR had 60 Vbeta and 13 Jbeta primers. Clones were read by immunoSEQ multiplex PCR, and TCRdb kept only the in-frame ones, dropping some. The repertoire holds about 160,000 clones, with almost 80% as singletons. The germline V and J ends were trimmed by 3 bases and 4 bases, with 7 bases remaining between them. This CDR3 spans 13 amino acids. CDR1 and CDR2 from the germline V gene are SGHTA and FQGNSA. Source material: PBMCs. This TCR was sampled from a woman aged 50 to 65 in good health and CMV-seronegative. The V gene is TRBV7-2, the J gene TRBJ2-4, with D maybe TRBD2 (5 bases). The CDR3 here is CASSFGLKNIQYF. The CDR3 DNA sequence: TGTGCCAGCAGCTTTGGACTTAAAAACATTCAGTACTTC.